This T cell receptor (beta chain) was identified during a study of cytomegalovirus exposure and HLA in healthy donors. Both 60 Vbeta primers and 13 Jbeta primers went into the PCR. The table came from immunoSEQ multiplex PCR; TCRdb's copy has only in-frame clones and leaves some out. The sample lists around 160,000 clones, roughly 80% seen once, with around 2% in the top ten. From germline, CDR1 is SGHTA and CDR2 FQGNSA. The CDR3 extends over 16 amino acids. Germline trimming cut 5 bases from V and 0 bases from J; bases unmatched to any gene: 7. Study-level points and caveats: In all likelihood, a cluster of highly shared sequence variants was a sequencing artifact. Some V segments, TRBV6-2 and TRBV6-3 among them, were indistinguishable and were therefore excluded. A later analysis revealed that TCR association rates differed between HLA loci, peaking at DRB1 and bottoming out at HLA-C. In an earlier analysis, in several hundred donors, most V segments appeared productive either ~87% or ~30% of the time.

About this clone itself: The antigen is not known.

The specimen was PBMCs. The clonotype comes from a human donor in good health. V gene TRBV7-2 combines with J gene TRBJ2-4; 7 bases line up with TRBD1. The CDR3 loop is CASSNDRELAKNIQYF. Here the CDR3 DNA reads TGTGCCAGCAGCAACGACAGGGAACTAGCCAAAAACATTCAGTACTTC. Supplemented by reference TRBV7-2 and TRBJ2-4, the full variable domain reads GAGVSQSPSNKVTEKGKDVELRCDPISGHTALYWYRQSLGQGLEFLIYFQGNSAPDKSGLPSDRFSAERTGGSVSTLTIQRTQQEDSAVYLCASSNDRELAKNIQYFGAGTRLSVL.